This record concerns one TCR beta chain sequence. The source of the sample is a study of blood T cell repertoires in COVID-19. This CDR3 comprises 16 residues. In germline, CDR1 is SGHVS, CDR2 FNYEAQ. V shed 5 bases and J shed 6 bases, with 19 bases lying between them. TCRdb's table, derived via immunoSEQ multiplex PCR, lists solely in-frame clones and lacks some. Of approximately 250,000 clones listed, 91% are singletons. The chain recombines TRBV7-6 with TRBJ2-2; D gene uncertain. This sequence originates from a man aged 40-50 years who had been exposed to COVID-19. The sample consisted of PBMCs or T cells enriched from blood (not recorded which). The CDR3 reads CASSHGSFPPAGELFF. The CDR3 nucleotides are TGTGCCAGCAGCCACGGGTCCTTCCCGCCTGCCGGGGAGCTGTTTTTT.